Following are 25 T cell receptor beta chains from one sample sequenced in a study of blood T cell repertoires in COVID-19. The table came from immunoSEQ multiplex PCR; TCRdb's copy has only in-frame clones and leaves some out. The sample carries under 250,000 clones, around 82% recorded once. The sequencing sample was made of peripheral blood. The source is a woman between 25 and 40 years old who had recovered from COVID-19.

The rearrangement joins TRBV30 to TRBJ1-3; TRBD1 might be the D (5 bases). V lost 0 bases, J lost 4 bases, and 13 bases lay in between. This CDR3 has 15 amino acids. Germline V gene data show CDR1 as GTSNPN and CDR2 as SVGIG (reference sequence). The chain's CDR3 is CAWSVLGRAGNTIYF. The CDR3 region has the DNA TGTGCCTGGAGTGTATTGGGGCGAGCGGGAAACACCATATATTTT. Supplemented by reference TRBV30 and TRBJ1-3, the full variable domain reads SQTIHQWPATLVQPVGSPLSLECTVEGTSNPNLYWYRQAAGRGLQLLFYSVGIGQISSEVPQNLSASRPQDRQFILSSKKLLLSDSGFYLCAWSVLGRAGNTIYFGEGSWLTVV.

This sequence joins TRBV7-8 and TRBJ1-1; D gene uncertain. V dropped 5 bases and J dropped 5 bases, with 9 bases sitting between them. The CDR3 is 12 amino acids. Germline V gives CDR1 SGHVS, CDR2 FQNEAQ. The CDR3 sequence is CASSRIGTEAFF. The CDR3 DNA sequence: TGTGCCAGCAGCCGAATCGGGACTGAAGCTTTCTTT. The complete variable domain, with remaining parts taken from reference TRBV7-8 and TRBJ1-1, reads GAGVSQSPRYKVAKRGQDVALRCDPISGHVSLFWYQQALGQGPEFLTYFQNEAQLDKSGLPSDRFFAERPEGSVSTLKIQRTQQEDSAVYLCASSRIGTEAFFGQGTRLTVV.

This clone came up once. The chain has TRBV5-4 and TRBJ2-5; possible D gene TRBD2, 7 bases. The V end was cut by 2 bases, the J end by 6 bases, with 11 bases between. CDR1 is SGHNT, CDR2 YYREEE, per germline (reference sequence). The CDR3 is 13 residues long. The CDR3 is CASSFPGGQTQYF. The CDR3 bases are TGTGCCAGCAGCTTCCCGGGGGGCCAGACCCAGTACTTC.

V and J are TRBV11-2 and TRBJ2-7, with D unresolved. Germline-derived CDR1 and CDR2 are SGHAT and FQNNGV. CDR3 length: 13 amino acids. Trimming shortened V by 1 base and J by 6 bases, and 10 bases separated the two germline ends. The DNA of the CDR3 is TGTGCCAGCAGCTTAGGTAGTGCCCGCGAGCAGTACTTC. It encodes CASSLGSAREQYF.

CDR3 region: CASSLGTRQFF. The CDR3, as DNA: TGTGCCAGCAGCTTGGGGACTAGACAGTTCTTC. This chain joins TRBV11-2 and TRBJ2-1, with 8 bases lining up with TRBD2. Germline V gene lookup returns CDR1 SGHAT and CDR2 FQNNGV. The length of the CDR3 is 11 residues. The V segment lost 3 bases and the J segment 13 bases; nucleotides outside the gene matches: 2.

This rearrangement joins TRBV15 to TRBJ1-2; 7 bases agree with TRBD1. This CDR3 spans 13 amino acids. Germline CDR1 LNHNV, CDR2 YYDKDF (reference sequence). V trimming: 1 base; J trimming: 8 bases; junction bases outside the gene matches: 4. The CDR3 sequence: CATSRGQGGGYTF. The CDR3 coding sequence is TGTGCCACCAGCAGAGGACAGGGCGGAGGCTACACCTTC. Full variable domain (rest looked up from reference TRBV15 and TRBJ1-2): DAMVIQNPRYQVTQFGKPVTLSCSQTLNHNVMYWYQQKSSQAPKLLFHYYDKDFNNEADTPDNFQSRRPNTSFCFLDIRSPGLGDTAMYLCATSRGQGGGYTFGSGTRLTVV.

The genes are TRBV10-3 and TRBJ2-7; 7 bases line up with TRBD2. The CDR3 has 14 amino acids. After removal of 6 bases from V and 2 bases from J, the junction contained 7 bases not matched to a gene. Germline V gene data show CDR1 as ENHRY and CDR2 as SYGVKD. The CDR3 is CAIRPTSVTYEQYF. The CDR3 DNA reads TGTGCCATCAGACCAACTAGCGTGACCTACGAGCAGTACTTC.

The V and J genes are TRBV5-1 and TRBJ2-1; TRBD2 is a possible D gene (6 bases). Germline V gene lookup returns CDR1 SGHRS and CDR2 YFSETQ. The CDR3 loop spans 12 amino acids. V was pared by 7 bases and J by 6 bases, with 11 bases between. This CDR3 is CASRGGSNEQFF. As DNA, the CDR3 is TGCGCCAGCCGGGGAGGTTCCAATGAGCAGTTCTTC.

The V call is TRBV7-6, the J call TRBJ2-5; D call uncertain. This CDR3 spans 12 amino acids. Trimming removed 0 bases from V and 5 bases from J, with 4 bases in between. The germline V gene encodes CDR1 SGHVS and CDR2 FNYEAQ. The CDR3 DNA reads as TGTGCCAGCAGCTTAGCCGGTGAGACCCAGTACTTC. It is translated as CASSLAGETQYF.

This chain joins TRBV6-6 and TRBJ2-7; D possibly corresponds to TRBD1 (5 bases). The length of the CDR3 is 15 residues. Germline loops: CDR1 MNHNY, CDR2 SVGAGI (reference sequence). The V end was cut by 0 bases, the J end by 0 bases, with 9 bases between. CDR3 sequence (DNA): TGTGCCAGCAGTTACTCAGGGGTGAGCTCCTACGAGCAGTACTTC. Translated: CASSYSGVSSYEQYF.

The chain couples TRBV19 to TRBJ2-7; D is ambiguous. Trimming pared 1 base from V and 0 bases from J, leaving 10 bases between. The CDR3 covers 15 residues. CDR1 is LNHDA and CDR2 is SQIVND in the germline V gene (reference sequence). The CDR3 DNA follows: TGTGCCAGTAGTATAGGAGAGTTTGACTCCTACGAGCAGTACTTC. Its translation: CASSIGEFDSYEQYF.

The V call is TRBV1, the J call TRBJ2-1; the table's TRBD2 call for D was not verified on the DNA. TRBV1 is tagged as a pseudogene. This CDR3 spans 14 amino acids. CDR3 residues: CTSSQDRGDNEQFF. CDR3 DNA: TGCACCAGCAGCCAAGACCGGGGGGACAATGAGCAGTTCTTC.

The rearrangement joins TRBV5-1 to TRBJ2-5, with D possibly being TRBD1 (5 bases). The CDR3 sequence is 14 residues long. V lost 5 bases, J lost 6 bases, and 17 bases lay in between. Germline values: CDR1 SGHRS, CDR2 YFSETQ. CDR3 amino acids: CASRQFLGEQTQYF. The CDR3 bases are TGCGCCAGCAGGCAATTTCTAGGGGAACAGACCCAGTACTTC.

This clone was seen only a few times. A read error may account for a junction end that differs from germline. CDR3 in DNA: TGTGCCAGCTCCCCACTGGAAGTTTTTCAGGGGGCCGGGAACACTGAAGCTTTCTTT. Its protein is CASSPLEVFQGAGNTEAFF. This chain joins TRBV18 and TRBJ1-1; 8 bases are shared with TRBD1. In germline, CDR1 is KGHSH, CDR2 LQKENI. The CDR3 contains 19 residues.

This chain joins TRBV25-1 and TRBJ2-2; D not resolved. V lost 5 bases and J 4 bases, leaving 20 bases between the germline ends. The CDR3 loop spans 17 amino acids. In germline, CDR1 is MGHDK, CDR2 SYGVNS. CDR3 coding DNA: TGTGCCAGCAGTCCAGAGAGCAGAGGTTTGGGCACCGGGGAGCTGTTTTTT. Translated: CASSPESRGLGTGELFF. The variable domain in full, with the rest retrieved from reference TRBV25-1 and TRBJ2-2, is EADIYQTPRYLVIGTGKKITLECSQTMGHDKMYWYQQDPGMELHLIHYSYGVNSTEKGDLSSESTVSRIRTEHFPLTLESARPSHTSQYLCASSPESRGLGTGELFFGEGSRLTVL.

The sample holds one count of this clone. The CDR3 bases are TGTGCCAGCAGCTTTGGACAGCTTGAAGCTTTCTTT. It codes for CASSFGQLEAFF. The V call is TRBV5-5, the J call TRBJ1-1, with a possible D match to TRBD1 (6 bases). Germline loops: CDR1 SGHKS, CDR2 YYEKEE (reference sequence). This CDR3 spans 12 amino acids. V lost 2 bases, J lost 7 bases, and 9 bases lay in between.

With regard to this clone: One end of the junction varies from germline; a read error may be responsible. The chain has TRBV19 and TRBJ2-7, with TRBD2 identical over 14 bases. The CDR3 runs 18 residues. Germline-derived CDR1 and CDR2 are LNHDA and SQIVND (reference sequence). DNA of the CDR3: TGTGCCAGTAGTGGGCGCCCCGGGACTAGCGGGAGTCCCCACGAGCAGTGCTTC. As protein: CASSGRPGTSGSPHEQCF.

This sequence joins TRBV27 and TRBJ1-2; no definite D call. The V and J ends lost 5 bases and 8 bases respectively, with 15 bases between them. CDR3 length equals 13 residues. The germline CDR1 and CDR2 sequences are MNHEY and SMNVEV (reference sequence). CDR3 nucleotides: TGTGCCAGCAGTGGTTCGGGGAGGCACGGCTACACCTTC. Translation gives CASSGSGRHGYTF.

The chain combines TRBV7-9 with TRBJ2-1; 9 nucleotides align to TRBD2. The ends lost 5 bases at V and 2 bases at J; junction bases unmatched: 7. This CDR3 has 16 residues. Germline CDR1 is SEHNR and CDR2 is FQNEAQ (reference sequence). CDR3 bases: TGTGCCAGCAGCGGGACTAGCCCAAGGACCTACAATGAGCAGTTCTTC. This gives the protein CASSGTSPRTYNEQFF.

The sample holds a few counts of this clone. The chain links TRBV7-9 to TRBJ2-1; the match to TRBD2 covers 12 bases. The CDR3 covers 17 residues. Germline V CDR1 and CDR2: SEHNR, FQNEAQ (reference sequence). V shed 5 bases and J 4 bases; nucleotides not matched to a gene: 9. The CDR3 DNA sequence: TGTGCCAGCAGCCCCGGGACTAGCGGGCCACATTACAATGAGCAGTTCTTC. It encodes CASSPGTSGPHYNEQFF.

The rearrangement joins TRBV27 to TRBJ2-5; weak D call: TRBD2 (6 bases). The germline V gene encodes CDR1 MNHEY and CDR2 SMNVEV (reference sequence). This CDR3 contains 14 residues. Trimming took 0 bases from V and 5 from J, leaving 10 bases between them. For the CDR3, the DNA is TGTGCCAGCAGTTTATCCCGACTAGACGAGACCCAGTACTTC. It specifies CASSLSRLDETQYF.

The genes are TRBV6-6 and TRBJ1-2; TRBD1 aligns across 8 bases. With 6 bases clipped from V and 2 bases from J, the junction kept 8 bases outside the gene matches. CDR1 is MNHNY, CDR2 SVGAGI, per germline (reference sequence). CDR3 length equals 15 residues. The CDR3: CASSRQGPGNYGYTF. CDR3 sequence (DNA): TGTGCCAGCAGCCGACAGGGGCCCGGGAACTATGGCTACACCTTC.

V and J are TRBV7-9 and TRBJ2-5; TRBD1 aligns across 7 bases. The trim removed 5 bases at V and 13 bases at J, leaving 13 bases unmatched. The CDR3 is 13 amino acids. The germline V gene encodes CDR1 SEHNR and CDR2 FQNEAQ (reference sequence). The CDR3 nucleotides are TGTGCCAGCAGCACGAAAGGACAGGCCCGTGGGTACTTC. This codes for CASSTKGQARGYF. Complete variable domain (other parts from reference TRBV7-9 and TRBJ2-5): DTGVSQNPRHKITKRGQNVTFRCDPISEHNRLYWYRQTLGQGPEFLTYFQNEAQLEKSRLLSDRFSAERPKGSFSTLEIQRTEQGDSAMYLCASSTKGQARGYFGPGTRLLVL.

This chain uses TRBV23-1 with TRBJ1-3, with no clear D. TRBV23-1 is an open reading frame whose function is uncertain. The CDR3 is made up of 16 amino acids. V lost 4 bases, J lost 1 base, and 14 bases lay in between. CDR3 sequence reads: CASSRTTLISGNTIYF. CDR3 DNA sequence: TGCGCCAGCAGTCGAACCACTCTTATTTCTGGAAACACCATATATTTT.

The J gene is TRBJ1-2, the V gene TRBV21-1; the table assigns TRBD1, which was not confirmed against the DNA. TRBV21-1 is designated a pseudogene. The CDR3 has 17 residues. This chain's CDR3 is CASSTRDRALANYGYTF. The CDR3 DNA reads TGTGCCAGCAGCACCCGGGACAGGGCCCTAGCTAACTATGGCTACACCTTC.